This T cell receptor (beta chain) was profiled in a study of T cell responses to AZD1222 COVID-19 vaccine. Per germline, CDR1 SGHTA and CDR2 FQGNSA. This CDR3 is 14 amino acids long. Trimming left V 5 bases short and J 7 bases short, with 18 bases between. Using immunoSEQ multiplex PCR, the repertoire was profiled, and TCRdb retains in-frame clones only, with some absent. The repertoire holds 150,000 to 200,000 clones, with around nine tenths as singletons. The chain links TRBV7-2 to TRBJ2-7, with a weak D call TRBD2 (5 bases). The source is an adult who received the AZD1222 COVID-19 vaccine. The source was peripheral blood, collected 28 days after the second AZD1222 dose. Written as DNA, the CDR3 is TGTGCCAGCAGCCTCGGGGTTGGGTTGGGGGAGCAGTACTTC. As protein: CASSLGVGLGEQYF.